A selection of T cell receptor beta chains follows, all from one sample in a study of a mutant IDH1 vaccine in newly diagnosed glioma. Data came from immunoSEQ multiplex PCR; TCRdb stores just in-frame clones and leaves some out. The sample contains about 68,000 clones, less than 85% of which appear only once. This specimen was PBMCs, taken from a glioma patient treated with radiotherapy, temozolomide or both. Receptors originate from a man between 50 and 59 years old with glioma. Both conserved end residues are part of each CDR3. The D gene is left open where the match is weak.

j_gene: TRBJ1-2; v_gene: TRBV5-1; d_gene: TRBD1; CDR3aa: CASSWGQIQGYGYTF
j_gene: TRBJ1-1; v_gene: TRBV6-5; d_gene: .; CDR3aa: CASSYGGEGEAFF
j_gene: TRBJ2-2; v_gene: TRBV5-5; d_gene: TRBD2; CDR3aa: CASSLRGDGNTGELFF
j_gene: TRBJ1-1; v_gene: TRBV10-3; d_gene: TRBD1; CDR3aa: CANNRGPDTEAFF
j_gene: TRBJ2-1; v_gene: TRBV29-1; d_gene: TRBD1; CDR3aa: CSAHGQGPPLYNEQFF
j_gene: TRBJ2-5; v_gene: TRBV7-9; d_gene: .; CDR3aa: CASSLVQGQETQYF
j_gene: TRBJ2-2; v_gene: TRBV5-1; d_gene: .; CDR3aa: CASTMERLGELFF
j_gene: TRBJ1-5; v_gene: TRBV2; d_gene: TRBD1; CDR3aa: CASSGGSDRVNQPQHF
j_gene: TRBJ1-4; v_gene: TRBV5-1; d_gene: TRBD1; CDR3aa: CASSLPGTGSQEKLFF
j_gene: TRBJ1-2; v_gene: TRBV6-5; d_gene: .; CDR3aa: CASSYDAGYGYTF
j_gene: TRBJ2-7; v_gene: TRBV4-1; d_gene: TRBD1; CDR3aa: CASSHPGTDEQYF
j_gene: TRBJ1-1; v_gene: TRBV19; d_gene: TRBD1; CDR3aa: CASSSSTGMATEAFF
j_gene: TRBJ2-1; v_gene: TRBV19; d_gene: .; CDR3aa: CATQRGRNEQFF
j_gene: TRBJ1-3; v_gene: TRBV19; d_gene: TRBD1; CDR3aa: CASSPGTASGNTIYF
j_gene: TRBJ2-5; v_gene: TRBV2; d_gene: .; CDR3aa: CASSLDGFEGETQYF
j_gene: TRBJ1-5; v_gene: TRBV5-6; d_gene: .; CDR3aa: CASSLGGTYSNQPQHF
j_gene: TRBJ1-5; v_gene: TRBV7-6; d_gene: .; CDR3aa: CASSVAGAGQPQHF
j_gene: TRBJ1-2; v_gene: TRBV5-1; d_gene: .; CDR3aa: CASSNPGTEANYGYTF
j_gene: TRBJ1-1; v_gene: TRBV14; d_gene: .; CDR3aa: CASSQRGKAFF
j_gene: TRBJ1-3; v_gene: TRBV9; d_gene: .; CDR3aa: CASSPTGGRERNTIYF
j_gene: TRBJ2-4; v_gene: TRBV5-6; d_gene: .; CDR3aa: CASSPLGGGAKNIQYF
j_gene: TRBJ1-5; v_gene: TRBV6-6; d_gene: .; CDR3aa: CASRGRPDQPQHF
j_gene: TRBJ2-3; v_gene: TRBV2; d_gene: .; CDR3aa: CASSENRPSDTQYF
j_gene: TRBJ2-3; v_gene: TRBV30; d_gene: .; CDR3aa: CAWSVRGDTQYF
j_gene: TRBJ1-4; v_gene: TRBV18; d_gene: .; CDR3aa: CASSPPSYSNEKLFF
j_gene: TRBJ1-1; v_gene: TRBV29-1; d_gene: .; CDR3aa: CSVVGGRNTEAFF
j_gene: TRBJ2-1; v_gene: TRBV5-1; d_gene: .; CDR3aa: CASSLENRGEQFF
j_gene: TRBJ1-5; v_gene: TRBV18; d_gene: TRBD1; CDR3aa: CASSPWGQGEGNQPQHF
j_gene: TRBJ2-2; v_gene: TRBV29-1; d_gene: .; CDR3aa: CSVRQTTGELFF
j_gene: TRBJ1-6; v_gene: TRBV27; d_gene: .; CDR3aa: CASSSGTPYNSPLHF
j_gene: TRBJ2-5; v_gene: TRBV9; d_gene: TRBD1; CDR3aa: CASSLGTVKETQYF
j_gene: TRBJ1-6; v_gene: TRBV4-1; d_gene: .; CDR3aa: CASSQDSSGSYNSPLHF
j_gene: TRBJ1-2; v_gene: TRBV21-1; d_gene: .; CDR3aa: CASSKPARGRGYTF
j_gene: TRBJ2-7; v_gene: TRBV18; d_gene: .; CDR3aa: CASSGGAFNEQYF
j_gene: TRBJ1-1; v_gene: TRBV20-1; d_gene: TRBD1; CDR3aa: CSARVQGGAFF
j_gene: TRBJ2-4; v_gene: TRBV28; d_gene: TRBD2; CDR3aa: CASRPGLAANIQYF
j_gene: TRBJ1-1; v_gene: TRBV12-5; d_gene: .; CDR3aa: CASQRGDNTEAFF
j_gene: TRBJ2-1; v_gene: TRBV6-5; d_gene: TRBD2; CDR3aa: CASTLTSSNEQFF
j_gene: TRBJ2-2; v_gene: TRBV4-2; d_gene: TRBD2; CDR3aa: CASSHAPTGGAGELFF
j_gene: TRBJ1-6; v_gene: TRBV6-5; d_gene: .; CDR3aa: CASSSARLGSPLHF
j_gene: TRBJ1-4; v_gene: TRBV10-3; d_gene: .; CDR3aa: CAISESGGNNEKLFF
j_gene: TRBJ1-2; v_gene: TRBV27; d_gene: .; CDR3aa: CPTGSDGYTF
j_gene: TRBJ1-1; v_gene: TRBV9; d_gene: TRBD1; CDR3aa: CASSVDLQGDDTEAFF
j_gene: TRBJ1-2; v_gene: TRBV6-6; d_gene: .; CDR3aa: CASSYSSYPEFYGYTF
j_gene: TRBJ1-5; v_gene: TRBV7-2; d_gene: .; CDR3aa: CASSRGPDQPQHF
j_gene: TRBJ2-7; v_gene: TRBV5-1; d_gene: .; CDR3aa: CASSSRENEQYF
j_gene: TRBJ2-1; v_gene: TRBV5-1; d_gene: TRBD2; CDR3aa: CASSGGLAGGNEQFF
j_gene: TRBJ2-5; v_gene: TRBV6-5; d_gene: .; CDR3aa: CASRNRVQETQYF
j_gene: TRBJ2-1; v_gene: TRBV6-5; d_gene: TRBD2; CDR3aa: CASSVWGGSYNEQFF
j_gene: TRBJ2-6; v_gene: TRBV6-4; d_gene: TRBD1; CDR3aa: CASSEGTGTGANVLTF